The source of this T cell receptor beta chain is a study of T cell responses to AZD1222 COVID-19 vaccine. V was clipped by 2 bases and J by 4 bases, with 14 bases between them. The CDR3 spans 15 residues. Germline CDR1 is SNHLY and CDR2 is FYNNEI. Only in-frame clones appear in the TCRdb table, and some are missing; sequencing was by immunoSEQ multiplex PCR. The sample consists of more than 90,000 clones, around 84% of them appearing once. This chain links TRBV2 with TRBJ1-1; D gene unclear. The TCR sequence derives from an adult in good health. Material: peripheral blood, obtained on day 0 of AZD1222 vaccination. The CDR3 region is CASSELGGPATEAFF. The CDR3 nucleotides read TGTGCCAGCAGTGAATTAGGAGGCCCCGCCACTGAAGCTTTCTTT.